The clone carrying this T cell receptor beta chain came up a few times. This entry comes from a study of blood T cell repertoires in COVID-19. At the level of the study: The United States, Italy and Spain provided the acute and convalescent COVID-19 samples. Sources were T cells, B-cell-depleted T cells, or PBMCs; the material itself was cDNA or gDNA.

Source study methods: Reference gene primers were amplified, and this amplification served to estimate nucleated cell counts. TCRdb's table, derived via immunoSEQ multiplex PCR, lists solely in-frame clones and lacks some. V and J calls and clone size are those listed in that table; D and trimming were worked out from the DNA. The sample yields around 340,000 clones, 89% seen once. V was trimmed by 5 bases and J by 9 bases, leaving 17 bases between them. The CDR3 is made up of 15 amino acids. Germline CDR1 MDHEN, CDR2 SYDVKM. The rearrangement uses TRBV28 and TRBJ1-6, with D possibly being TRBD1 (6 bases). The origin of this receptor is a woman in her sixties with COVID-19, enrolled during active disease. Sequencing input: peripheral blood. The CDR3 reads CASSPTGTRGSPLHF. The CDR3, as DNA: TGTGCCAGCAGTCCGACAGGCACGAGGGGTTCACCCCTCCACTTT.